This is a list of T cell receptor beta chains from one sample in a study of blood T cells in healthy people across ages. A single record per CDR3 protein comes from TCRdb applying MiXCR to the 5' RACE reads. The sample carries approximately 790,000 distinct CDR3 sequences, 60% to 80% recorded once. Sequencing input: blood. The receptors were sampled from a man aged 30-40 years in good health. The CDR3 runs from the conserved cysteine through the conserved F or W. A D gene is named only where the DNA matches it firmly. A row's size may be missing; if present it is once, few, many or a size class.

clone_size	v_call	j_call	d_call	cdr3_aa	cdr3_nt
-	TRBV7-2	TRBJ2-7	-	CASSFTRDSAYEQYF	TGTGCCAGCAGCTTCACCCGAGACTCGGCCTACGAGCAGTACTTC
-	TRBV20-1	TRBJ1-2	-	CSAWSEGGYTF	TGCAGTGCATGGTCGGAAGGTGGCTACACCTTC
-	TRBV3-1	TRBJ2-1	-	CASSQSGSYNEQFF	TGTGCCAGCAGCCAAAGCGGATCCTACAATGAGCAGTTCTTC
-	TRBV6-5	TRBJ1-2	-	CASRKTGIRYGYTF	TGTGCCAGCAGAAAGACCGGGATCCGATATGGCTACACCTTC
few	TRBV3-1	TRBJ1-5	-	CASSQGGETYQPQHF	TGTGCCAGCAGCCAAGGGGGAGAAACCTATCAGCCCCAGCATTTT
-	TRBV4-2	TRBJ2-1	-	CASSQERQGGSYNGQFF	TGTGCCAGCAGCCAAGAGAGACAGGGAGGCTCCTACAATGGGCAGTTCTTC
-	TRBV11-2	TRBJ2-3	-	CASSHPVPADTQYF	TGTGCCAGCAGCCATCCAGTTCCAGCAGATACGCAGTATTTT
-	TRBV5-5	TRBJ2-7	-	CASSPNSRDTFYEQYF	TGTGCCAGCAGCCCCAATAGCCGGGACACCTTCTACGAGCAGTACTTC
few	TRBV12-3/TRBV12-4	TRBJ2-7	-	CASRVGRAPYEQYF	TGTGCCAGCAGAGTGGGACGGGCCCCCTACGAGCAGTACTTC
few	TRBV29-1	TRBJ2-7	-	CSVQAKSSYEQYF	TGCAGCGTTCAGGCAAAGAGCTCCTACGAGCAGTACTTC
-	TRBV5-1	TRBJ2-2	-	CASSLPFRQGGTGELFF	TGCGCCAGCAGCCTACCCTTTCGACAGGGAGGCACCGGGGAGCTGTTTTTT
-	TRBV5-1	TRBJ2-4	-	CASSLVGLAKNIQYF	TGCGCCAGCAGCTTGGTGGGGCTAGCCAAAAACATTCAGTACTTC
-	TRBV27	TRBJ1-5	-	CASSLPGAGQPQHF	TGTGCCAGCAGTTTACCTGGGGCCGGGCAGCCTCAGCATTTT
-	TRBV6-2/TRBV6-3	TRBJ2-7	-	CASTSLGTYEQYF	TGTGCCAGCACCTCGTTAGGCACCTACGAGCAGTACTTC
-	TRBV20-1	TRBJ1-2	-	CRTGGNYGYTF	TGTAGGACCGGGGGGAATTATGGCTACACCTTC
-	TRBV2	TRBJ1-5	-	CASSEQGRWQPQHF	TGTGCCAGCAGTGAACAAGGGAGGTGGCAGCCCCAGCATTTT
-	TRBV12-3/TRBV12-4	TRBJ2-1	-	CASQMTIGTYNEQFF	TGTGCCAGCCAGATGACAATAGGAACTTACAATGAGCAGTTCTTC
-	TRBV29-1	TRBJ1-5	TRBD1	CSVGQGMGQPQHF	TGCAGTGTTGGACAGGGAATGGGCCAGCCCCAGCATTTT
-	TRBV13	TRBJ2-3	TRBD2	CASSFQGAGGEYTQYF	TGTGCCAGCAGCTTCCAAGGAGCGGGGGGAGAATATACGCAGTATTTT
-	TRBV10-3	TRBJ2-7	TRBD1	CAISEGQGTNEQYF	TGTGCCATCAGTGAGGGACAGGGTACCAACGAGCAGTACTTC
-	TRBV9	TRBJ1-1	TRBD1	CASSVGIRLGQLNTEAFF	TGTGCCAGCAGCGTAGGTATTCGGTTGGGACAGCTGAACACTGAAGCTTTCTTT
-	TRBV9	TRBJ2-1	-	CASSVDDRVPSRGNEQFF	TGTGCCAGCAGCGTAGACGATAGAGTCCCCTCCCGTGGGAATGAGCAGTTCTTC
-	TRBV5-1	TRBJ2-5	TRBD1	CASRNGYGQGPQETQYF	TGCGCCAGCAGAAACGGGTATGGACAGGGCCCCCAAGAGACCCAGTACTTC
-	TRBV29-1	TRBJ2-7	-	CSVGQPSQQGEYSYEQYF	TGCAGCGTTGGACAACCGTCTCAACAGGGTGAATATTCCTACGAGCAGTACTTC
few	TRBV12-3/TRBV12-4	TRBJ2-7	TRBD2	CASSLGTSHHEQYF	TGTGCCAGCAGTTTAGGGACTAGCCACCACGAGCAGTACTTC
-	TRBV7-2	TRBJ1-5	-	CASSSYAGHSSNQPQHF	TGTGCCAGCAGCTCCTACGCAGGACATTCTAGCAATCAGCCCCAGCATTTT
-	TRBV6-2/TRBV6-3	TRBJ2-3	-	CASSYSYTGGTQYF	TGTGCCAGCAGTTACTCCTATACAGGTGGCACGCAGTATTTT
few	TRBV9	TRBJ1-6	TRBD1	CASTRGQGDNSPLHF	TGTGCCAGCACCCGTGGACAGGGGGATAATTCACCCCTCCACTTT
few	TRBV12-3/TRBV12-4	TRBJ1-6	-	CASSYQSSYNSPLHF	TGTGCCAGCAGTTACCAGAGCTCCTATAATTCACCCCTCCACTTT
-	TRBV28	TRBJ2-1	-	CASSSWGEQFF	TGTGCCAGCAGTTCTTGGGGGGAGCAGTTCTTC
few	TRBV11-3	TRBJ2-3	TRBD2	CASSAGLAGTDTQYF	TGTGCCAGCAGCGCGGGACTAGCTGGCACAGATACGCAGTATTTT
-	TRBV6-2/TRBV6-3	TRBJ2-7	-	CASSLRDLAPHKQYF	TGTGCCAGCAGTCTCCGGGACCTCGCCCCCCACAAGCAGTACTTC
-	TRBV20-1	TRBJ2-6	-	CSARLSGVGANVLTF	TGCAGTGCTAGACTTTCGGGGGTGGGGGCCAACGTCCTGACTTTC
-	TRBV15	TRBJ2-7	-	CATSRRGAHRSSYEQYF	TGTGCCACCAGCAGACGGGGAGCGCACAGGAGCTCCTACGAGCAGTACTTC
-	TRBV29-1	TRBJ2-1	-	CSVKGSYNEQFF	TGCAGCGTGAAGGGTTCCTACAATGAGCAGTTCTTC
-	TRBV7-3	TRBJ2-2	-	CASSSRDGNTGELFF	TGTGCCAGCAGCTCCCGGGACGGGAACACCGGGGAGCTGTTTTTT
-	TRBV2	TRBJ1-1	-	CASGAAGTPEAFF	TGTGCCAGCGGGGCGGCAGGGACCCCTGAAGCTTTCTTT
few	TRBV13	TRBJ2-3	-	CASSSPRDSTDTQYF	TGTGCCAGCAGCTCCCCCCGAGACAGCACAGATACGCAGTATTTT
-	TRBV11-1	TRBJ2-1	-	CASSLAGQGGQYEQFF	TGTGCCAGCAGCTTAGCGGGCCAGGGGGGCCAGTATGAGCAGTTCTTC
-	TRBV4-3	TRBJ1-4	-	CASSQDSTVSEKLFF	TGCGCCAGCAGCCAAGATAGCACAGTTTCTGAAAAACTGTTTTTT
-	TRBV6-5	TRBJ2-7	-	CASAPPAGSTYEQYF	TGTGCCAGCGCCCCGCCGGCAGGGTCCACCTACGAGCAGTACTTC
-	TRBV14	TRBJ2-1	TRBD2	CASSQDLLAALREQFF	TGTGCCAGCAGCCAAGATCTCCTAGCGGCCCTTAGGGAGCAGTTCTTC
few	TRBV29-1	TRBJ1-5	-	CSAGGQSNQPQHF	TGCAGCGCTGGGGGTCAGAGCAATCAGCCCCAGCATTTT
-	TRBV7-9	TRBJ2-7	TRBD1	CASSPFGTVHEQYF	TGTGCCAGCAGCCCATTCGGGACAGTACACGAGCAGTACTTC
few	TRBV12-3/TRBV12-4	TRBJ2-7	-	CASSFPALGSVYEQYF	TGTGCCAGCAGTTTCCCAGCTCTCGGGAGCGTCTACGAGCAGTACTTC
-	TRBV15	TRBJ2-7	-	CATSRTPGPGSYEQYF	TGTGCCACCAGCAGGACACCGGGACCGGGTTCCTACGAGCAGTACTTC
-	TRBV9	TRBJ2-7	TRBD2	CASSVSSGVVQTQYF	TGTGCCAGCAGCGTGAGTAGCGGGGTAGTTCAAACCCAGTACTTC
-	TRBV4-2	TRBJ2-3	-	CASSQAALSTDTQYF	TGTGCCAGCAGCCAAGCCGCATTATCCACAGATACGCAGTATTTT
-	TRBV18	TRBJ2-7	TRBD2	CANSPSGGYEQYF	TGTGCCAACTCACCTAGCGGGGGCTACGAGCAGTACTTC
few	TRBV27	TRBJ1-2	-	CASSLGQALVNGYTF	TGTGCCAGCAGTTTAGGGCAGGCCCTAGTAAATGGCTACACCTTC
-	TRBV29-1	TRBJ2-5	-	CMCGLGETQYF	TGCATGTGCGGGCTAGGGGAGACCCAGTACTTC
-	TRBV6-5	TRBJ2-1	-	CASSRVSNEQFF	TGTGCCAGCAGTCGCGTTTCGAATGAGCAGTTCTTC
-	TRBV6-6	TRBJ2-7	TRBD1	CASSRQGFQAQYF	TGTGCCAGCAGTAGACAGGGATTTCAGGCCCAGTACTTC
many	TRBV5-1	TRBJ2-4	TRBD1	CASSLRTGDFDIQYF	TGCGCCAGCAGCTTACGGACAGGGGACTTTGACATTCAGTACTTC